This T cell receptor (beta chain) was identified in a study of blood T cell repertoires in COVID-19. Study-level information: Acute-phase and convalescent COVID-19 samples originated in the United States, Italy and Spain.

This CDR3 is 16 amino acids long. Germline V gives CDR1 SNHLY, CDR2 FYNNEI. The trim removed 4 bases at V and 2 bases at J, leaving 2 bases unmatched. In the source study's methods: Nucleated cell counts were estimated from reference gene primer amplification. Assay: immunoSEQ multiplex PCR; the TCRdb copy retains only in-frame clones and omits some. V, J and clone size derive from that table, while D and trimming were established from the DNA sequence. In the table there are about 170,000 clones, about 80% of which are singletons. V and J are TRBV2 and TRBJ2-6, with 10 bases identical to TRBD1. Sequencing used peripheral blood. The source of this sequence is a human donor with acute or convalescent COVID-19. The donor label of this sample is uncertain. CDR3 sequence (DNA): TGTGCCAGCAGTGGACAGGGGGCGGCTGGGGCCAACGTCCTGACTTTC. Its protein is CASSGQGAAGANVLTF.